This passage covers 27 T cell receptor beta chains from one sample sequenced in a study of blood T cell repertoires in COVID-19. Here immunoSEQ multiplex PCR was the method, and the copy in TCRdb shows in-frame clones only, minus some. Here the sample spans about 280,000 clones, 75% to 90% being singletons. The sample taken for sequencing was PBMCs or T cells enriched from blood (not recorded which). These receptors were obtained from a woman in her forties or fifties who had recovered from COVID-19.

The V call is TRBV11-2, the J call TRBJ2-7, with a weak D call TRBD1 (5 bases). The V end lost 5 bases, the J end lost 4 bases, and 12 bases lay between the germline ends. The CDR3 contains 13 residues. The germline CDR1 and CDR2 sequences are SGHAT and FQNNGV. The DNA of the CDR3 is TGTGCCAGCAGCCCAACTCAGGGTTACGAGCAGTACTTC. Its translation is CASSPTQGYEQYF.

On this clone itself: The same CDR3 also results from other DNA sequences found in this sample. The chain couples TRBV10-3 to TRBJ1-5; D is undetermined. The CDR3 runs 13 residues. Germline V CDR1 and CDR2: ENHRY, SYGVKD. The V end was cut by 0 bases, the J end by 5 bases, with 5 bases between. The CDR3 reads CAISESGDQPQHF. CDR3 coding DNA: TGTGCCATCAGTGAGTCCGGGGATCAGCCCCAGCATTTT.

The chain recombines TRBV30 with TRBJ2-5, with D perhaps TRBD2 (6 bases). CDR1 is GTSNPN, CDR2 SVGIG, per germline (reference sequence). The CDR3 totals 13 residues. V was shortened by 4 bases and J by 3 bases, with 12 bases between the two germline ends. The CDR3 region is CAWIQAGKETQYF. CDR3 DNA sequence: TGTGCCTGGATACAGGCGGGAAAAGAGACCCAGTACTTC.

The V and J genes are TRBV6-5 and TRBJ2-7; TRBD2 agrees at 9 bases. The germline V gene has CDR1 MNHEY and CDR2 SVGAGI. This CDR3 has 15 residues. Trimming removed 4 bases from V and 3 bases from J; junction bases left unmatched: 7. The CDR3 loop is CASSSGLARDYEQYF. For the CDR3, the DNA is TGTGCCAGCAGTTCCGGACTAGCGAGGGACTACGAGCAGTACTTC.

The chain recombines TRBV29-1 with TRBJ1-4; 9 positions agree with TRBD1. The CDR3 is 15 amino acids. The V and J ends lost 0 bases and 8 bases, in that order; junction bases with no gene match: 7. Germline lookup yields CDR1 SQVTM and CDR2 ANQGSEA. The chain's CDR3 is CSVEDWGQGQEKLFF. The CDR3 DNA follows: TGCAGCGTTGAAGATTGGGGACAGGGTCAAGAAAAACTGTTTTTT. Filled out from reference TRBV29-1 and TRBJ1-4, the complete variable domain reads SAVISQKPSRDICQRGTSLTIQCQVDSQVTMMFWYRQQPGQSLTLIATANQGSEATYESGFVIDKFPISRPNLTFSTLTVSNMSPEDSSIYLCSVEDWGQGQEKLFFGSGTQLSVL.

The chain uses TRBV6-5 and TRBJ1-1, with TRBD1 matching 7 bases. In germline, CDR1 is MNHEY, CDR2 SVGAGI. The CDR3 is 14 residues long. With V trimmed by 7 bases and J by 5 bases, 10 bases remained unmatched. CDR3 protein: CASKYRGDRTEAFF. CDR3 DNA sequence: TGTGCCAGCAAGTACAGGGGAGATCGGACTGAAGCTTTCTTT.

V usage is TRBV7-8 and J usage is TRBJ1-1; no reliable D call. Trimming took off 4 bases at V and 9 bases at J, with 15 bases between the two ends. Germline CDR1 reads SGHVS; CDR2 reads FQNEAQ. This CDR3 has 13 residues. The CDR3 sequence: CASSSSREAKAFF. CDR3 in DNA: TGTGCCAGCAGCTCCTCGAGGGAGGCCAAAGCTTTCTTT.

The rearrangement links TRBV28 to TRBJ2-5; TRBD2 is a possible D gene (6 bases). The CDR3 has 15 amino acids. Trimming removed 5 bases at V and 2 bases at J, with 15 bases between. Germline CDR1 reads MDHEN; CDR2 reads SYDVKM. CDR3 sequence reads: CASSTAGRLQETQYF. CDR3 sequence (DNA): TGTGCCAGCAGTACGGCGGGACGCCTGCAAGAGACCCAGTACTTC.

V gene TRBV7-3 combines with J gene TRBJ2-3; 7 bases match TRBD2. V gave up 2 bases and J gave up 3 bases; unmatched junction bases: 11. CDR1 is SGHTA, CDR2 FQGTGA, per germline. The CDR3 runs to 17 residues. CDR3: CASSLGPAGTRTDTQYF. The CDR3 DNA sequence: TGTGCCAGCAGCTTAGGCCCAGCGGGGACCCGAACAGATACGCAGTATTTT.

The chain has TRBV2 and TRBJ2-6; D gene uncertain. Germline V gives CDR1 SNHLY, CDR2 FYNNEI. Trimming took off 3 bases at V and 0 bases at J, with 9 bases between the two ends. There are 16 residues in the CDR3. The CDR3 spells CASSDPESSGANVLTF. The CDR3 nucleotides read TGTGCCAGCAGTGATCCCGAGAGCTCTGGGGCCAACGTCCTGACTTTC.

V is TRBV5-4 and J is TRBJ2-3; TRBD2 matches at 8 bases. This CDR3 spans 16 amino acids. Losses at the gene ends were 9 bases for V and 1 base for J; bases not matched to a gene: 13. CDR1 is SGHNT and CDR2 is YYREEE in the germline V gene (reference sequence). CDR3 in DNA: TGTGCCACAAAGGGCGGGGGGACCTATGGCACAGATACGCAGTATTTT. Its protein is CATKGGGTYGTDTQYF. Looking up the rest from reference TRBV5-4 and TRBJ2-3 gives the full variable domain: ETGVTQSPTHLIKTRGQQVTLRCSSQSGHNTVSWYQQALGQGPQFIFQYYREEENGRGNFPPRFSGLQFPNYSSELNVNALELDDSALYLCATKGGGTYGTDTQYFGPGTRLTVL.

This clone was seen only once. The V gene is TRBV6-5, the J gene TRBJ1-2, with TRBD1 matching over 9 bases. The CDR3 runs to 13 residues. V shed 7 bases, J shed 8 bases, and the junction held 8 bases outside the gene matches. CDR1 and CDR2 from the germline V gene are MNHEY and SVGAGI. Here the CDR3 DNA reads TGTGCCAGCACCCGGGGACAGGGTGGCGGCTACACCTTC. Protein: CASTRGQGGGYTF.

The CDR3 coding sequence is TGTGCCTGGAAATCGACAGGGTACAACTATGGCTACACCTTC. It specifies CAWKSTGYNYGYTF. This sequence joins TRBV30 and TRBJ1-2; TRBD1 aligns across 7 bases. With V trimmed by 4 bases and J by 2 bases, 7 bases remained unmatched. This CDR3 has 14 amino acids. Germline V lookup: CDR1 GTSNPN, CDR2 SVGIG (reference sequence). Using reference TRBV30 and TRBJ1-2 for the parts outside the CDR3, the full variable domain is SQTIHQWPATLVQPVGSPLSLECTVEGTSNPNLYWYRQAAGRGLQLLFYSVGIGQISSEVPQNLSASRPQDRQFILSSKKLLLSDSGFYLCAWKSTGYNYGYTFGSGTRLTVV.

This clone was seen a single time. The genes are TRBV2 and TRBJ2-3; 7 bases align to TRBD2. J gave up 13 bases and V 3 bases, and 16 bases lay outside the gene matches. Per germline, CDR1 SNHLY and CDR2 FYNNEI. CDR3 length equals 15 residues. The CDR3 loop is CASSDGGGDTEGEYF. The DNA for the CDR3 is TGTGCCAGCAGTGACGGCGGGGGAGACACAGAAGGAGAGTATTTT. Together with reference TRBV2 and TRBJ2-3, the CDR3 gives the full variable domain: EPEVTQTPSHQVTQMGQEVILRCVPISNHLYFYWYRQILGQKVEFLVSFYNNEISEKSEIFDDQFSVERPDGSNFTLKIRSTKLEDSAMYFCASSDGGGDTEGEYFGPGTRLTVL.

The genes are TRBV6-5 and TRBJ1-3; 8 positions match TRBD1. CDR3 length equals 15 residues. Trimming removed 6 bases from V and 0 bases from J; junction bases left unmatched: 4. Looked up from germline, CDR1 is MNHEY and CDR2 is SVGAGI. The DNA of the CDR3 is TGTGCCAGCAGCGGGACAGGCGACTCTGGAAACACCATATATTTT. Protein product: CASSGTGDSGNTIYF.

This chain joins TRBV6-2 or TRBV6-3 and TRBJ1-5; D may be TRBD1 (6 bases). This CDR3 is 14 amino acids long. CDR1 and CDR2 (germline): MNHEY, SVGEGT. With 5 bases removed from V and 2 bases from J, the gap between germline ends came to 10 bases. The CDR3 sequence: CASSRRQGNQPQHF. The CDR3, as DNA: TGTGCCAGCAGTCGGCGACAGGGCAATCAGCCCCAGCATTTT.

This rearrangement joins TRBV19 to TRBJ2-3; 9 bases line up with TRBD1. The CDR3 has 15 amino acids. V lost 6 bases to trimming and J lost 0 bases; unmatched junction nucleotides: 4. The germline V gene encodes CDR1 LNHDA and CDR2 SQIVND (reference sequence). CDR3 in amino acids: CASRRDRASTDTQYF. In DNA, the CDR3 is TGTGCCAGTAGAAGGGACAGGGCTAGCACAGATACGCAGTATTTT.

The chain recombines TRBV29-1 with TRBJ1-1; D is uncertain. Germline V gene data show CDR1 as SQVTM and CDR2 as ANQGSEA. Deletions cut 1 base from V and 5 bases from J, with 11 bases between. CDR3 length: 13 amino acids. In DNA, the CDR3 is TGCAGCGTTGAAGCGGGAGGCTGGACTGAAGCTTTCTTT. Protein sequence: CSVEAGGWTEAFF.

The J gene is TRBJ1-2, the V gene TRBV29-1; D remains ambiguous. This CDR3 spans 13 amino acids. The germline gives CDR1 SQVTM, CDR2 ANQGSEA. Trimming took 6 bases from V and 4 from J, leaving 15 bases between them. In DNA form, the CDR3 reads TGCAGCGTCGCGGCTGGTCCCTTCTATGGCTACACCTTC. Translating gives CSVAAGPFYGYTF.

The genes are TRBV7-9 and TRBJ2-7; D is perhaps TRBD1 (6 bases). This CDR3 contains 13 residues. Deletions cut 5 bases from V and 1 base from J, with 9 bases between. The germline gives CDR1 SEHNR, CDR2 FQNEAQ (reference sequence). CDR3 loop: CASSITGSYEQYF. Written as DNA, the CDR3 is TGTGCCAGCAGCATTACAGGGTCCTACGAGCAGTACTTC.

The chain is built from TRBV5-4 and TRBJ2-3; 11 nucleotides line up with TRBD2. The ends lost 3 bases at V and 5 bases at J; junction bases unmatched: 8. CDR3 length equals 16 residues. The germline V gene encodes CDR1 SGHNT and CDR2 YYREEE (reference sequence). Written as DNA, the CDR3 is TGTGCCAGCAGCTCCTTAGCGGGAGGGCAGGGAGATACGCAGTATTTT. Translated, it gives CASSSLAGGQGDTQYF.

The chain joins TRBV7-8 to TRBJ1-6; D not certain. V gave up 4 bases and J gave up 3 bases, with 10 bases separating them. Germline V lookup: CDR1 SGHVS, CDR2 FQNEAQ. CDR3 length equals 15 residues. The CDR3 DNA follows: TGTGCCAGCAGCTCCTCCCAGATCTATAATTCACCCCTCCACTTT. It codes for CASSSSQIYNSPLHF.

V usage is TRBV7-8 and J usage is TRBJ1-2, with D possibly matching TRBD1 (6 bases). Germline V lookup: CDR1 SGHVS, CDR2 FQNEAQ. This CDR3 contains 17 residues. Trimming took 5 bases from V and 0 from J, leaving 19 bases between them. Here the CDR3 reads CASSLQIGGASNYGYTF. The CDR3 DNA sequence: TGTGCCAGCAGCCTACAAATAGGGGGGGCTTCTAACTATGGCTACACCTTC.

This clone occurred once. J is TRBJ2-1 and V is TRBV27, with D possibly matching TRBD1 (6 bases). The CDR3 is made up of 16 amino acids. In germline, CDR1 is MNHEY, CDR2 SMNVEV (reference sequence). V lost 2 bases, J lost 1 base, and 12 bases lay in between. CDR3 residues: CASSLERGISYNEQFF. The CDR3 coding sequence is TGTGCCAGCAGTTTAGAGAGGGGGATATCCTACAATGAGCAGTTCTTC.

This chain links TRBV7-9 with TRBJ2-5; weak D call: TRBD2 (6 bases). V was shortened by 0 bases and J by 5 bases, with 16 bases between the two germline ends. The CDR3 is 16 amino acids. Germline V gene data show CDR1 as SEHNR and CDR2 as FQNEAQ (reference sequence). This CDR3 reads CASSLALSRREETQYF. The CDR3 DNA is TGTGCCAGCAGCTTAGCGTTGTCTCGACGGGAGGAGACCCAGTACTTC.

The chain combines TRBV21-1 with TRBJ2-1; TRBD1 is taken as the D call from the table, unchecked against the DNA. TRBV21-1 is marked as a pseudogene. CDR3 length: 17 amino acids. CDR3 DNA: TGTGCCAGCAGCAAAGGGGAAGATGACAGAGCTTACAATGAGCAGTTCTTC. Translated, it gives CASSKGEDDRAYNEQFF.

This clone was seen only once. V usage is TRBV7-3 and J usage is TRBJ1-1; 8 bases are a match to TRBD1. From germline, CDR1 is SGHTA and CDR2 FQGTGA. V dropped 1 base and J dropped 4; count of bases not matched to a gene: 5. There are 15 residues in the CDR3. As DNA, the CDR3 is TGTGCCAGCAGCTTAAATGCAGGGGGCATCACTGAAGCTTTCTTT. This gives the protein CASSLNAGGITEAFF.